Presented here are 25 T cell receptor beta chains from one specimen sequenced in a study of blood T cell repertoires in COVID-19 (dated by TCRdb to 2018 to 2021). Library method: the immunoSEQ multiplex PCR assay. This is the immuneACCESS table as TCRdb keeps it, with only in-frame sequences that have V and J called. A part of the clones is gone; compared with another copy, unresolved V genes explain less than half, and the rest is unexplained. The sample data list 200,000 or so clones, and around 80% of these were observed just once. Under 12% of the sample is in the top ten clones. The sequenced sample was peripheral blood. These receptor sequences come from a woman aged 80 or over with COVID-19, enrolled during active disease.

This clone appeared once. This sequence joins TRBV5-1 and TRBJ1-2, with 9 bases fitting TRBD1. This CDR3 has 14 residues. Germline CDR1 and CDR2: SGHRS and YFSETQ. Trimming took 0 bases from V and 6 from J; bases not matched to a gene: 3. The CDR3 nucleotides read TGCGCCAGCAGCTTGGGAGGACAGGGGAATGGCTACACCTTC. Translating gives CASSLGGQGNGYTF.

The chain joins TRBV11-2 to TRBJ1-3, with D unclear. Germline V CDR1 and CDR2: SGHAT, FQNNGV. V was shortened by 4 bases and J by 4 bases, with 14 bases between the two germline ends. This CDR3 has 15 residues. The CDR3 sequence is CASSSASLGGNTIYF. CDR3 sequence (DNA): TGTGCCAGCAGCTCGGCAAGCCTCGGGGGAAACACCATATATTTT.

The rearrangement links TRBV6-2 or TRBV6-3 to TRBJ1-2; 7 nucleotides line up with TRBD1. Germline-derived CDR1 and CDR2 are MNHEY and SVGEGT. Trimming cost V 4 bases and J 4 bases; bases outside gene matches: 9. The CDR3 is 15 residues long. CDR3 sequence: CASSLGTAASYGYTF. The CDR3 nucleotides read TGTGCCAGCAGTTTAGGGACAGCCGCTTCCTATGGCTACACCTTC.

The chain joins TRBV9 to TRBJ2-5, with D maybe TRBD2 (6 bases). The CDR3 sequence is 14 residues long. CDR1 and CDR2 from the germline V gene are SGDLS and YYNGEE. Trimming took 4 bases from V and 5 from J, leaving 15 bases between them. The CDR3 nucleotides read TGTGCCAGCAGCCCCTCGTGGGGGGATGAGACCCAGTACTTC. This translates into CASSPSWGDETQYF.

The chain couples TRBV11-3 to TRBJ1-1; unclear D gene. Per the germline V gene, CDR1 is SGHNT and CDR2 is YENEEA. The CDR3 has 13 residues. V was shortened by 5 bases and J by 1 base, with 8 bases between the two germline ends. The CDR3: CASSMTSNTEAFF. CDR3 DNA sequence: TGTGCCAGCAGCATGACATCGAACACTGAAGCTTTCTTT.

The chain carries TRBV5-1 and TRBJ1-2; possibly TRBD1 for D (6 bases). CDR1 is SGHRS and CDR2 is YFSETQ in the germline V gene. Trimming removed 4 bases from V and 2 bases from J, with 9 bases in between. This CDR3 spans 13 amino acids. The CDR3 sequence is CASSEGQNYGYTF. Here the CDR3 DNA reads TGCGCCAGCAGCGAAGGACAGAACTATGGCTACACCTTC.

This chain uses TRBV19 with TRBJ2-6; TRBD1 matches at 9 bases. This CDR3 contains 17 residues. V dropped 7 bases and J dropped 0; count of bases not matched to a gene: 7. The germline CDR1 and CDR2 sequences are LNHDA and SQIVND (reference sequence). Written as DNA, the CDR3 is TGTGCCAGTACCGACGACAGGGGGGGCTCTGGGGCCAACGTCCTGACTTTC. It specifies CASTDDRGGSGANVLTF. Full variable domain (remainder filled in from reference TRBV19 and TRBJ2-6): DGGITQSPKYLFRKEGQNVTLSCEQNLNHDAMYWYRQDPGQGLRLIYYSQIVNDFQKGDIAEGYSVSREKKESFPLTVTSAQKNPTAFYLCASTDDRGGSGANVLTFGAGSRLTVL.

The chain carries TRBV5-1 and TRBJ1-6; D perhaps matches TRBD1 (5 bases). Germline V gene lookup returns CDR1 SGHRS and CDR2 YFSETQ. With 0 bases removed from V and 8 bases from J, the gap between germline ends came to 15 bases. CDR3 length: 16 residues. Here the CDR3 reads CASSLEGSKSYSPLHF. The DNA of the CDR3 is TGCGCCAGCAGCTTGGAGGGGTCGAAATCCTATTCACCCCTCCACTTT. Based on the CDR3 plus reference TRBV5-1 and TRBJ1-6, the full variable domain is KAGVTQTPRYLIKTRGQQVTLSCSPISGHRSVSWYQQTPGQGLQFLFEYFSETQRNKGNFPGRFSGRQFSNSRSEMNVSTLELGDSALYLCASSLEGSKSYSPLHFGNGTRLTVT.

This rearrangement joins TRBV2 to TRBJ1-5; tentatively, D is TRBD1 (5 bases). Trimming removed 3 bases from V and 2 bases from J, with 11 bases in between. Germline V gives CDR1 SNHLY, CDR2 FYNNEI. The CDR3 sequence is 15 residues long. The CDR3 loop is CASSDRGLGNQPQHF. The CDR3 DNA follows: TGTGCCAGCAGTGACCGGGGGTTGGGCAATCAGCCCCAGCATTTT. Together with reference TRBV2 and TRBJ1-5, the CDR3 gives the full variable domain: EPEVTQTPSHQVTQMGQEVILRCVPISNHLYFYWYRQILGQKVEFLVSFYNNEISEKSEIFDDQFSVERPDGSNFTLKIRSTKLEDSAMYFCASSDRGLGNQPQHFGDGTRLSIL.

This clone was recorded at least ten times. The chain uses TRBV5-6 and TRBJ2-1, with D maybe TRBD2 (6 bases). This CDR3 comprises 11 residues. V lost 0 bases and J lost 14, with 9 bases in between. The germline V gene encodes CDR1 SGHDT and CDR2 YYEEEE. CDR3 nucleotides: TGTGCCAGCAGCTTGGAGGGGACTGAGTTCTTC. This codes for CASSLEGTEFF. The complete variable domain, with remaining parts taken from reference TRBV5-6 and TRBJ2-1, reads DAGVTQSPTHLIKTRGQQVTLRCSPKSGHDTVSWYQQALGQGPQFIFQYYEEEERQRGNFPDRFSGHQFPNYSSELNVNALLLGDSALYLCASSLEGTEFFGPGTRLTVL.

This rearrangement joins TRBV5-1 to TRBJ2-5; possibly TRBD2 for D (5 bases). V was pared by 4 bases and J by 5 bases, with 15 bases between. Germline CDR1 SGHRS, CDR2 YFSETQ. The CDR3 contains 14 residues. CDR3 amino acids: CASSPTGVRETQYF. CDR3 coding DNA: TGCGCCAGCAGCCCAACCGGGGTTCGGGAGACCCAGTACTTC.

This clone was observed a few times. V gene TRBV7-9 combines with J gene TRBJ1-1; D is perhaps TRBD1 (6 bases). Trimming pared 5 bases from V and 11 bases from J, leaving 21 bases between. The CDR3 spans 14 residues. Germline CDR1 reads SEHNR; CDR2 reads FQNEAQ (reference sequence). The CDR3 sequence is CASSLGFQGQGAFF. The CDR3 coding sequence is TGTGCCAGCAGCCTTGGGTTCCAGGGACAAGGGGCTTTCTTT.

The chain couples TRBV7-2 to TRBJ1-4; D may be TRBD1 (5 bases). The V gene's germline CDR1 is SGHTA and CDR2 FQGNSA. Trimming removed 1 base from V and 4 bases from J, with 10 bases in between. The CDR3 spans 15 residues. CDR3 protein: CASSLVGGVNEKLFF. Here the CDR3 DNA reads TGTGCCAGCAGCTTAGTTGGAGGGGTTAATGAAAAACTGTTTTTT.

This clone was found a few times. The rearrangement links TRBV7-2 to TRBJ1-4; a weak D match, TRBD1 (5 bases). The CDR3 sequence is 14 residues long. Looked up from germline, CDR1 is SGHTA and CDR2 is FQGNSA. Between the trimmed V and J ends, which lost 3 bases and 8 bases, there was a span of 13 bases. The CDR3 protein is CASSFGQGGEKLFF. CDR3 DNA sequence: TGTGCCAGCAGCTTCGGGCAGGGTGGCGAAAAACTGTTTTTT.

This chain connects TRBV11-1 to TRBJ2-3, with D perhaps TRBD2 (6 bases). Germline V gene data show CDR1 as SGHAT and CDR2 as FQDESV (reference sequence). This CDR3 is 16 amino acids long. The V gene lost 0 bases and the J gene lost 0 bases, with 10 bases spanning the gap. CDR3: CASSLAAGKSTDTQYF. The CDR3 nucleotides read TGTGCCAGCAGCTTAGCGGCGGGGAAGAGCACAGATACGCAGTATTTT.

As to this clone: This sample also contains other DNA sequences that code for the same CDR3. The V and J genes are TRBV2 and TRBJ1-1; a weak D match, TRBD1 (6 bases). Looked up from germline, CDR1 is SNHLY and CDR2 is FYNNEI. There are 13 residues in the CDR3. With 6 bases removed from V and 5 bases from J, the gap between germline ends came to 13 bases. This CDR3 reads CASRPQGSTEAFF. The DNA for the CDR3 is TGTGCCAGCAGGCCCCAGGGGAGTACTGAAGCTTTCTTT.

A few counts support this clone. The rearrangement uses TRBV10-3 and TRBJ1-1; D possibly corresponds to TRBD1 (6 bases). CDR3 size: 14 residues. Trimming left V 4 bases short and J 4 bases short, with 13 bases between. The germline V gene encodes CDR1 ENHRY and CDR2 SYGVKD. CDR3 residues: CAISATGRGTEAFF. CDR3 bases: TGTGCCATCAGTGCGACAGGACGAGGCACTGAAGCTTTCTTT.

The J gene is TRBJ2-7, the V gene TRBV27, with 9 positions matching TRBD1. CDR3 size: 14 residues. Unmatched junction bases numbered 6, after V lost 4 bases and J lost 5 bases. Germline lookup yields CDR1 MNHEY and CDR2 SMNVEV (reference sequence). The DNA of the CDR3 is TGTGCCAGCAGTTCCTGGGACAGGGTACACGAGCAGTACTTC. This codes for CASSSWDRVHEQYF.

Only a few counts were recorded for this clone. This sequence joins TRBV28 and TRBJ2-3, with 11 bases matching TRBD2. Germline lookup yields CDR1 MDHEN and CDR2 SYDVKM. V was pared by 6 bases and J by 2 bases, with 4 bases of the junction left unmatched. The length of the CDR3 is 15 residues. The CDR3 DNA reads TGTGCCAGCAGAGGGACTAGCGGCTTCACAGATACGCAGTATTTT. It codes for CASRGTSGFTDTQYF.

The chain employs TRBV7-2 and TRBJ1-1; 11 bases are a match to TRBD1. This CDR3 has 15 residues. The J segment lost 4 bases and the V segment lost 0 bases, leaving 1 base of the junction unmatched. The germline CDR1 and CDR2 sequences are SGHTA and FQGNSA. The chain's CDR3 is CASSLAGTGGTEAFF. The CDR3, as DNA: TGTGCCAGCAGCTTAGCGGGGACAGGGGGCACTGAAGCTTTCTTT.

The chain couples TRBV4-1 to TRBJ1-2; D is uncertain. Germline CDR1 is MGHRA and CDR2 is YSYEKL. Deletions cut 0 bases from V and 4 bases from J, with 9 bases between. CDR3 length: 14 amino acids. For the CDR3, the DNA is TGCGCCAGCAGCCAAGAAAGAGGCGCCTATGGCTACACCTTC. Protein product: CASSQERGAYGYTF.

This clone was observed a few times. The chain carries TRBV12-3 or TRBV12-4 and TRBJ1-4; D remains ambiguous. The length of the CDR3 is 13 residues. Trimming took off 1 base at V and 7 bases at J, with 7 bases between the two ends. The CDR3 DNA reads as TGTGCCAGCAGTTTAGATCGGGGTGAAAAACTGTTTTTT. It translates to CASSLDRGEKLFF.

V is TRBV6-5 and J is TRBJ1-2; 7 bases match TRBD1. Looked up from germline, CDR1 is MNHEY and CDR2 is SVGAGI. The CDR3 consists of 14 residues. The V gene end was trimmed by 6 bases and the J gene end by 3 bases; junction bases not matched to a gene: 7. The DNA for the CDR3 is TGTGCCAGCAGCTCCCGAGGGGGCTACTATGGCTACACCTTC. Protein sequence: CASSSRGGYYGYTF.

The rearrangement links TRBV7-3 to TRBJ2-1; 10 bases fit TRBD2. Germline V gene sequence: CDR1 SGHTA, CDR2 FQGTGA. V gave up 11 bases and J gave up 9 bases; unmatched junction bases: 25. There are 18 residues in the CDR3. CDR3 sequence reads: CAGAGLAGGIPTGGEQFF. The CDR3 nucleotides read TGTGCCGGGGCGGGATTAGCGGGGGGAATACCCACGGGTGGTGAGCAGTTCTTC.

The chain joins TRBV19 to TRBJ1-5; 10 positions match TRBD1. The germline V gene encodes CDR1 LNHDA and CDR2 SQIVND (reference sequence). J gave up 4 bases and V 11 bases, and 11 bases lay outside the gene matches. This CDR3 has 15 amino acids. The CDR3 sequence is CAQRGDRGGNQPQHF. The DNA of the CDR3 is TGTGCCCAAAGGGGGGACAGGGGAGGAAATCAGCCCCAGCATTTT.